One TCR beta chain is described in this entry. Its antigen is not known. V trimming: 6 bases; J trimming: 5 bases; junction bases outside the gene matches: 8. This CDR3 spans 15 amino acids. Germline CDR1 and CDR2: MNHEY and SVGAGI. The method was immunoSEQ multiplex PCR; TCRdb's version includes in-frame clones alone and lacks a portion of them. The table records roughly 17,000 clones, about 92% of them present only once. This record belongs to a study of T cell repertoires in ileal Crohn's disease. Study overall: TCRB immunosequencing input was approximately 450 nanograms of biopsy DNA per sample.

Regarding time point: inflamed ileum from the surgical specimen. Study observations and caveats: All patients with clonality above 26.8% had endoscopic recurrence.

The TCR was taken from an adult with Crohn's disease. Material for sequencing was ileal tissue. V usage is TRBV6-5 and J usage is TRBJ1-2, with 11 bases fitting TRBD1. The CDR3 DNA follows: TGTGCCAGCAGACCTGGACAGGGGGCTGTATATGGCTACACCTTC. Translated: CASRPGQGAVYGYTF.